This is a list of T cell receptor beta chains from one sample in a study of cytomegalovirus exposure and HLA in healthy donors. Sequencing used immunoSEQ multiplex PCR; TCRdb keeps in-frame clones, though not all of them. The sample has 200,000 to 250,000 clones, almost 70% seen once. Sequenced material: PBMCs. The receptors here all came from a man aged 35-49 years in good health and CMV-seropositive. The CDR3 runs from the conserved cysteine through the conserved F or W. Each record gives: D gene, J gene, V gene, clone size, CDR3 protein, CDR3 DNA. D genes are given only for firm matches. The size entry is marked missing in some rows and otherwise reads once, few, many or a size class.

d_gene: -; j_gene: TRBJ2-3; v_gene: TRBV6-6; abundance: -; CDR3aa: CASTPPDGTDTQYF; CDR3nt: TGTGCCAGCACCCCCCCAGACGGGACAGATACGCAGTATTTT
d_gene: TRBD2; j_gene: TRBJ2-1; v_gene: TRBV11-3; abundance: -; CDR3aa: CASSSRTSGGRDEQFF; CDR3nt: TGTGCCAGCAGCTCCCGGACTAGCGGGGGGCGAGATGAGCAGTTCTTC
d_gene: -; j_gene: TRBJ2-5; v_gene: TRBV7-9; abundance: -; CDR3aa: CASSLAAGGETQYF; CDR3nt: TGTGCCAGCAGCTTAGCGGCCGGAGGGGAGACCCAGTACTTC
d_gene: -; j_gene: TRBJ1-2; v_gene: TRBV2; abundance: few; CDR3aa: CASRSDDRGCTF; CDR3nt: TGTGCCAGCAGGTCGGATGATCGGGGGTGCACCTTC
d_gene: TRBD2; j_gene: TRBJ2-5; v_gene: TRBV9; abundance: -; CDR3aa: CASSVGGGAYQTQYF; CDR3nt: TGTGCCAGCAGCGTAGGCGGGGGGGCCTACCAGACCCAGTACTTC
d_gene: TRBD1; j_gene: TRBJ1-2; v_gene: TRBV2; abundance: -; CDR3aa: CASHQQGGHGYTF; CDR3nt: TGTGCCAGCCACCAACAGGGGGGCCATGGCTACACCTTC
d_gene: TRBD2; j_gene: TRBJ2-5; v_gene: TRBV5-4; abundance: -; CDR3aa: CASLFRGGETQYF; CDR3nt: TGTGCCAGTTTATTCCGGGGGGGGGAGACCCAGTACTTC
d_gene: -; j_gene: TRBJ1-5; v_gene: TRBV5-1; abundance: -; CDR3aa: CASSFEGDQPQHF; CDR3nt: TGCGCCAGCAGCTTTGAAGGGGATCAGCCCCAGCATTTT
d_gene: TRBD1; j_gene: TRBJ2-6; v_gene: TRBV5-8; abundance: few; CDR3aa: CASRSPGTGLSGANVLTF; CDR3nt: TGTGCCAGCAGGTCCCCCGGGACAGGCCTCTCTGGGGCCAACGTCCTGACTTTC
d_gene: -; j_gene: TRBJ1-2; v_gene: TRBV9; abundance: -; CDR3aa: CASSSSQGSYGYTF; CDR3nt: TGTGCCAGCAGCTCTAGCCAGGGGAGCTATGGCTACACCTTC
d_gene: TRBD1; j_gene: TRBJ1-6; v_gene: TRBV7-2; abundance: -; CDR3aa: CASSRSGTVGSPLHF; CDR3nt: TGTGCCAGCAGCCGGTCCGGGACAGTCGGTTCACCCCTCCACTTT
d_gene: -; j_gene: TRBJ1-1; v_gene: TRBV7-8; abundance: -; CDR3aa: CASSLGQHYTEAFF; CDR3nt: TGTGCCAGCAGCTTAGGACAGCACTACACTGAAGCTTTCTTT
d_gene: TRBD1; j_gene: TRBJ2-2; v_gene: TRBV6-6; abundance: -; CDR3aa: CASSYSQGSGELFF; CDR3nt: TGTGCCAGCAGTTATTCACAGGGGAGCGGGGAGCTGTTTTTT
d_gene: -; j_gene: TRBJ1-5; v_gene: TRBV2; abundance: -; CDR3aa: CASSVAGRQPQHF; CDR3nt: TGTGCCAGCAGTGTGGCAGGTAGGCAGCCCCAGCATTTT
d_gene: -; j_gene: TRBJ1-1; v_gene: TRBV6-6; abundance: few; CDR3aa: CASSLYQGEAFF; CDR3nt: TGTGCCAGCAGTCTGTACCAGGGTGAAGCTTTCTTT
d_gene: TRBD1; j_gene: TRBJ2-7; v_gene: TRBV4-1; abundance: -; CDR3aa: CASSHPGQGYEQYF; CDR3nt: TGCGCCAGCAGCCACCCGGGACAGGGCTACGAGCAGTACTTC
d_gene: TRBD2; j_gene: TRBJ2-7; v_gene: TRBV27; abundance: few; CDR3aa: CASSLLAGVGEQYF; CDR3nt: TGTGCCAGCAGCCTACTAGCGGGGGTTGGCGAGCAGTACTTC
d_gene: -; j_gene: TRBJ2-3; v_gene: TRBV7-6; abundance: -; CDR3aa: CASSFERTSTDTQYF; CDR3nt: TGTGCCAGCAGCTTTGAGCGAACTAGCACAGATACGCAGTATTTT
d_gene: -; j_gene: TRBJ2-4; v_gene: TRBV4-3; abundance: -; CDR3aa: CASSQEVGGTGDIQYF; CDR3nt: TGCGCCAGCAGCCAAGAAGTCGGGGGAACGGGGGACATTCAGTACTTC
d_gene: TRBD1; j_gene: TRBJ1-2; v_gene: TRBV6-6; abundance: -; CDR3aa: CASSYTGTGEAGYTF; CDR3nt: TGTGCCAGCAGTTACACAGGGACAGGGGAGGCTGGCTACACCTTC
d_gene: TRBD2; j_gene: TRBJ2-4; v_gene: TRBV5-4; abundance: -; CDR3aa: CASSLEASGAKNIQYF; CDR3nt: TGTGCCAGCAGCTTGGAGGCTAGCGGAGCCAAAAACATTCAGTACTTC
d_gene: TRBD2; j_gene: TRBJ2-2; v_gene: TRBV2; abundance: -; CDR3aa: CASSVSSGGNYQLSKGELFF; CDR3nt: TGTGCCAGCAGTGTTTCTAGCGGGGGAAATTACCAACTATCTAAGGGGGAGCTGTTTTTT
d_gene: -; j_gene: TRBJ2-3; v_gene: TRBV5-5; abundance: -; CDR3aa: CASSLRLLPRDTQYF; CDR3nt: TGTGCCAGCAGCTTGAGACTCCTTCCCCGGGATACGCAGTATTTT
d_gene: TRBD1; j_gene: TRBJ2-1; v_gene: TRBV7-3; abundance: -; CDR3aa: CASSRDRGYEQFF; CDR3nt: TGTGCCAGCAGCCGTGACAGGGGCTATGAGCAGTTCTTC
d_gene: -; j_gene: TRBJ1-2; v_gene: TRBV28; abundance: -; CDR3aa: CASSFDSTYGYTF; CDR3nt: TGTGCCAGCAGTTTCGACAGTACCTATGGCTACACCTTC
d_gene: -; j_gene: TRBJ1-1; v_gene: TRBV5-1; abundance: -; CDR3aa: CASSLRTVNRGNTEAFF; CDR3nt: TGCGCCAGCAGCTTGCGGACGGTGAACCGGGGGAACACTGAAGCTTTCTTT
d_gene: -; j_gene: TRBJ1-1; v_gene: TRBV28; abundance: -; CDR3aa: CASSLLGGAEAFF; CDR3nt: TGTGCCAGCAGTTTATTAGGGGGGGCTGAAGCTTTCTTT
d_gene: TRBD1; j_gene: TRBJ1-2; v_gene: TRBV5-1; abundance: -; CDR3aa: CASSPGTAYGYTF; CDR3nt: TGCGCCAGCAGCCCCGGGACAGCCTATGGCTACACCTTC
d_gene: TRBD1; j_gene: TRBJ1-2; v_gene: TRBV19; abundance: -; CDR3aa: CASSPHRDSSNYGYTF; CDR3nt: TGTGCCAGTAGTCCTCACCGGGACAGCTCTAACTATGGCTACACCTTC
d_gene: TRBD1; j_gene: TRBJ2-5; v_gene: TRBV29-1; abundance: few; CDR3aa: CSIMTGGEETQYF; CDR3nt: TGCAGCATCATGACAGGGGGCGAGGAGACCCAGTACTTC
d_gene: -; j_gene: TRBJ1-5; v_gene: TRBV6-5; abundance: many; CDR3aa: CASSQKYSNQPQHF; CDR3nt: TGTGCCAGCAGCCAGAAATATAGCAATCAGCCCCAGCATTTT
d_gene: TRBD1; j_gene: TRBJ2-7; v_gene: TRBV18; abundance: -; CDR3aa: CASSRQGTVSTYEQYF; CDR3nt: TGTGCCAGCTCACGGCAAGGGACAGTTTCTACCTACGAGCAGTACTTC
d_gene: TRBD1; j_gene: TRBJ1-1; v_gene: TRBV19; abundance: -; CDR3aa: CASSLRQGGGGTEAFF; CDR3nt: TGTGCCAGTAGTCTTCGACAGGGCGGAGGGGGAACTGAAGCTTTCTTT
d_gene: -; j_gene: TRBJ1-2; v_gene: TRBV4-3; abundance: -; CDR3aa: CASSPGNLANYGYTF; CDR3nt: TGCGCCAGCAGCCCGGGAAATCTTGCTAACTATGGCTACACCTTC
d_gene: TRBD1; j_gene: TRBJ2-7; v_gene: TRBV4-3; abundance: -; CDR3aa: CASSQEWDRGHEQYF; CDR3nt: TGCGCCAGCAGCCAAGAATGGGACAGGGGCCACGAGCAGTACTTC
d_gene: TRBD1; j_gene: TRBJ2-7; v_gene: TRBV11-2; abundance: once; CDR3aa: CASSADRVEQYF; CDR3nt: TGTGCCAGCAGCGCCGACAGGGTCGAGCAGTACTTC
d_gene: TRBD1; j_gene: TRBJ1-5; v_gene: TRBV18; abundance: -; CDR3aa: CASSPRDRDQPQHF; CDR3nt: TGTGCCAGCTCACCCCGGGACAGGGATCAGCCCCAGCATTTT
d_gene: -; j_gene: TRBJ1-3; v_gene: TRBV10-1; abundance: -; CDR3aa: CASSETQGLGNTIYF; CDR3nt: TGCGCCAGCAGTGAGACCCAGGGGTTGGGAAACACCATATATTTT
d_gene: TRBD2; j_gene: TRBJ2-2; v_gene: TRBV2; abundance: -; CDR3aa: CASSDFSGGGELFF; CDR3nt: TGTGCCAGCAGTGATTTTAGCGGGGGCGGGGAGCTGTTTTTT
d_gene: -; j_gene: TRBJ1-1; v_gene: TRBV27; abundance: -; CDR3aa: CASSLSIQHYTEAFF; CDR3nt: TGTGCCAGCAGTTTATCAATACAGCACTACACTGAAGCTTTCTTT
d_gene: TRBD1; j_gene: TRBJ1-2; v_gene: TRBV2; abundance: -; CDR3aa: CASTGTGNYGYTF; CDR3nt: TGTGCCAGCACCGGGACAGGGAACTATGGCTACACCTTC
d_gene: -; j_gene: TRBJ2-2; v_gene: TRBV27; abundance: -; CDR3aa: CASSSRDGLSGELFF; CDR3nt: TGTGCCAGCAGTTCAAGAGACGGGTTATCCGGGGAGCTGTTTTTT
d_gene: -; j_gene: TRBJ1-5; v_gene: TRBV6-1; abundance: many; CDR3aa: CASSAPGGVNQPQHF; CDR3nt: TGTGCCAGCAGTGCCCCCGGGGGGGTCAATCAGCCCCAGCATTTT
d_gene: TRBD2; j_gene: TRBJ2-1; v_gene: TRBV6-6; abundance: few; CDR3aa: CASSRSSGGSNEQFF; CDR3nt: TGTGCCAGCAGCCGTTCAAGCGGGGGGTCCAATGAGCAGTTCTTC
d_gene: -; j_gene: TRBJ1-1; v_gene: TRBV7-8; abundance: -; CDR3aa: CASSRGQDTEAFF; CDR3nt: TGTGCCAGCTCGCGAGGGCAAGACACTGAAGCTTTCTTT
d_gene: TRBD1; j_gene: TRBJ1-1; v_gene: TRBV12-5; abundance: -; CDR3aa: CASGPGTGGIYTEAFF; CDR3nt: TGTGCTAGTGGACCCGGGACAGGGGGGATTTACACTGAAGCTTTCTTT
d_gene: TRBD2; j_gene: TRBJ2-5; v_gene: TRBV7-9; abundance: once; CDR3aa: CASSLVWGGQETQYF; CDR3nt: TGTGCCAGCAGCTTAGTTTGGGGGGGCCAAGAGACCCAGTACTTC
d_gene: TRBD2; j_gene: TRBJ2-3; v_gene: TRBV9; abundance: -; CDR3aa: CASSVVGLEADTQYF; CDR3nt: TGTGCCAGCAGCGTAGTGGGACTAGAGGCCGATACGCAGTATTTT
d_gene: -; j_gene: TRBJ1-5; v_gene: TRBV6-1; abundance: few; CDR3aa: CASSARGRQPQHF; CDR3nt: TGTGCCAGCAGTGCGCGGGGACGTCAGCCCCAGCATTTT
d_gene: -; j_gene: TRBJ1-3; v_gene: TRBV7-3; abundance: -; CDR3aa: CASSLSAGNTIYF; CDR3nt: TGTGCCAGCAGCTTAAGCGCTGGAAACACCATATATTTT
d_gene: -; j_gene: TRBJ1-3; v_gene: TRBV29-1; abundance: -; CDR3aa: CSVEPSGGNTIYF; CDR3nt: TGCAGCGTTGAACCGTCGGGAGGAAACACCATATATTTT